This T cell receptor (beta chain) appears in the sequencing data of a study of blood T cell repertoires in COVID-19. Turning to the study itself: Samples representing acute and convalescent COVID-19 were sourced from the United States, Italy and Spain. Sample material is recorded as cDNA or gDNA derived from T cells, B-cell-depleted T cells, or PBMCs.

This clone was seen a handful of times. The assay was immunoSEQ multiplex PCR, and TCRdb's table has in-frame clones only and misses some. The sample holds approximately 170,000 clones, roughly 80% seen once. The receptor was derived from an elderly woman with acute or convalescent COVID-19. The sample taken for sequencing was peripheral blood.

The CDR3 DNA is TGTGCCAGCAGTGAAGCAGGGGCCTATGGCTACACCTTC. This gives the protein CASSEAGAYGYTF. The chain carries TRBV2 and TRBJ1-2; TRBD1 might be the D (5 bases). CDR3 length: 13 residues. Deletions cut 0 bases from V and 4 bases from J, with 6 bases between. CDR1 and CDR2 (germline): SNHLY, FYNNEI.